The 9 T cell receptor beta chains below were found in one sample sequenced in a study of CD8+CD57+ T cells in acquired aplastic anemia. Patients who underwent sequencing had shown CD8+CD57+ cell expansion by flow cytometry. Genomic DNA, the template, was used for profiling of the TCR beta VDJ and CDR3. MiXCR was run by TCRdb on the reads, yielding one entry per CDR3 protein. The top ten hold about 9.7% of the sample, which has approximately 190,000 distinct CDR3 sequences, under 55% seen once. Sequencing used sorted CD4+, CD8+, or CD8+CD57+ T cells (not recorded which) from PBMCs. The origin of the receptors is a human donor with aplastic anemia.

CDR3: CASNTTTQTDQPQHF. The CDR3 DNA sequence: TGTGCCAGCAACACCACCACCCAGACAGATCAGCCCCAGCATTTT. The chain couples TRBV12-3 or TRBV12-4 to TRBJ1-5; D may be TRBD1 (5 bases). Trimming removed 7 bases from V and 5 bases from J, with 18 bases in between. This CDR3 has 15 residues.

This clonotype was counted ten times or more. The J gene is TRBJ1-2, the V gene TRBV7-8; tentative D call: TRBD1 (5 bases). Between the trimmed V and J ends, which lost 5 bases and 4 bases, there was a span of 20 bases. Germline CDR1 reads SGHVS; CDR2 reads FQNEAQ. This CDR3 spans 16 amino acids. For the CDR3, the DNA is TGTGCCAGCAGCAAAGGCGATATTACAGGTGGCTATGGCTACACCTTC. Protein product: CASSKGDITGGYGYTF. Full variable domain (outside the CDR3, taken from reference TRBV7-8 and TRBJ1-2): GAGVSQSPRYKVAKRGQDVALRCDPISGHVSLFWYQQALGQGPEFLTYFQNEAQLDKSGLPSDRFFAERPEGSVSTLKIQRTQQEDSAVYLCASSKGDITGGYGYTFGSGTRLTVV.

This clonotype has a single count. The rearrangement joins TRBV20-1 to TRBJ2-7, with no clear D. The V end was cut by 0 bases, the J end by 2 bases, with 8 bases between. The CDR3 extends over 13 amino acids. Germline V lookup: CDR1 DFQATT, CDR2 SNEGSKA (reference sequence). This CDR3 is CSARDTAAYEQYF. For the CDR3, the DNA is TGCAGTGCTAGAGATACGGCGGCCTACGAGCAGTACTTC.

This clonotype was recorded only once. This chain connects TRBV5-4 to TRBJ1-5, with D possibly being TRBD1 (6 bases). Trimming cost V 0 bases and J 5 bases, with 9 bases left between them. The CDR3 loop spans 14 amino acids. Germline V gene lookup returns CDR1 SGHNT and CDR2 YYREEE (reference sequence). CDR3 region: CASSLESGDQPQHF. For the CDR3, the DNA is TGTGCCAGCAGCTTGGAGTCAGGGGATCAGCCCCAGCATTTT.

V usage is TRBV2 and J usage is TRBJ1-4; 9 bases line up with TRBD1. With 3 bases clipped from V and 10 bases from J, the junction kept 9 bases outside the gene matches. The CDR3 has 15 residues. CDR1 and CDR2 from the germline V gene are SNHLY and FYNNEI. CDR3 nucleotides: TGTGCCAGCAGTGAGCAGGGACAGGGTATAGGAAAACTGTTTTTT. Its protein is CASSEQGQGIGKLFF.

The sample holds many counts of this clonotype. The chain is built from TRBV10-3 and TRBJ1-2; tentative D call: TRBD1 (6 bases). The CDR3 length is 13 residues. Trimming left V 2 bases short and J 5 bases short, with 9 bases between. Germline loops: CDR1 ENHRY, CDR2 SYGVKD. The CDR3 DNA follows: TGTGCCATCAGTGAGAGGGGGGGGTATGGCTACACCTTC. Residues: CAISERGGYGYTF.

The V gene is TRBV29-1, the J gene TRBJ2-2; perhaps TRBD2 as D (5 bases). The germline gives CDR1 SQVTM, CDR2 ANQGSEA. The CDR3 loop spans 13 amino acids. V lost 5 bases to trimming and J lost 0 bases, with 7 bases between them. The CDR3 is CSVRGPNTGELFF. The CDR3 DNA follows: TGCAGCGTTAGAGGGCCGAACACCGGGGAGCTGTTTTTT.

Only one count was recorded for this clonotype. V usage is TRBV11-2 and J usage is TRBJ2-7; 7 bases are a match to TRBD2. The V gene's germline CDR1 is SGHAT and CDR2 FQNNGV. CDR3 length: 17 residues. Germline trimming cut 3 bases from V and 0 bases from J; bases unmatched to any gene: 11. The CDR3 spells CASSFRAGAGSSYEQYF. For the CDR3, the DNA is TGTGCCAGCAGCTTTCGAGCCGGAGCGGGGAGCTCCTACGAGCAGTACTTC. Using reference TRBV11-2 and TRBJ2-7 for the parts outside the CDR3, the full variable domain is EAGVAQSPRYKIIEKRQSVAFWCNPISGHATLYWYQQILGQGPKLLIQFQNNGVVDDSQLPKDRFSAERLKGVDSTLKIQPAKLEDSAVYLCASSFRAGAGSSYEQYFGPGTRLTVT.

As to this clonotype: This may be a read error: a much more frequent sequence differs by one nucleotide. The chain is built from TRBV11-3 and TRBJ2-7; D is possibly TRBD1 (6 bases). The CDR3 spans 13 residues. Germline CDR1 reads SGHNT; CDR2 reads YENEEA. V lost 9 bases and J 7 bases, leaving 19 bases between the germline ends. The CDR3 DNA reads TGTGCCAGTACGGACACGACAGGAGAAGAGCAGTACTTC. It is translated as CASTDTTGEEQYF.